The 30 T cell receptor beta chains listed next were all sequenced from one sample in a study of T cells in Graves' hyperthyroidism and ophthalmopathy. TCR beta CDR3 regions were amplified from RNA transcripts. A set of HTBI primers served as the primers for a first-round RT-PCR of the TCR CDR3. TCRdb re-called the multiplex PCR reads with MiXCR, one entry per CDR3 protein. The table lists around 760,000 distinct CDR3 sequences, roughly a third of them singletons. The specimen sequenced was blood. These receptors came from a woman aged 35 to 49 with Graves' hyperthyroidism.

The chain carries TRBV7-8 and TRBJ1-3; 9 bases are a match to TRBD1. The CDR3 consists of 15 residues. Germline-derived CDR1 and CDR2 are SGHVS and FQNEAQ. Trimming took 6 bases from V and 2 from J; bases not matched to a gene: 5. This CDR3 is CASSITGGPGNTIYF. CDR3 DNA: TGTGCCAGCAGTATAACAGGGGGCCCTGGAAACACCATATATTTT.

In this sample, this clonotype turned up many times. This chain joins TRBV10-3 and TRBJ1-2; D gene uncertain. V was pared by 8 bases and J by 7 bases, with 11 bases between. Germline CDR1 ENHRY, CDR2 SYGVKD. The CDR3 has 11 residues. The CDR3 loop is CAIGATPGYTF. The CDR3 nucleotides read TGTGCCATCGGAGCAACGCCTGGCTACACCTTC.

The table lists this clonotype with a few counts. CDR3 DNA sequence: TGCAGTGCTTCCCCGGGGGCAGGGGGAGTTGGCACTGAAGCTTTCTTT. Translated: CSASPGAGGVGTEAFF. The V and J genes are TRBV20-1 and TRBJ1-1; 7 bases map to TRBD1. There are 16 residues in the CDR3. Losses at the gene ends were 5 bases for V and 4 bases for J; bases not matched to a gene: 16. In germline, CDR1 is DFQATT, CDR2 SNEGSKA (reference sequence).

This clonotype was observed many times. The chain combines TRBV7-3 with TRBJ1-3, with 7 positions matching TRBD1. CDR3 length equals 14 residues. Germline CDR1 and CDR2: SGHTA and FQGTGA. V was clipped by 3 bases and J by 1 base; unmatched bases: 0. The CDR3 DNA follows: TGTGCCAGCAGCTTGACAGGGTCTGGAAACACCATATATTTT. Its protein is CASSLTGSGNTIYF.

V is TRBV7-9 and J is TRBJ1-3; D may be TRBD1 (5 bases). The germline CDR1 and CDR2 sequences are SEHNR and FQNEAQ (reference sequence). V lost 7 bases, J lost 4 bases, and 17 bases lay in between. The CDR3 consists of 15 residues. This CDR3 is CASTHSAGLGNTIYF. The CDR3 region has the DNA TGTGCCAGCACCCATTCGGCAGGGCTCGGAAACACCATATATTTT.

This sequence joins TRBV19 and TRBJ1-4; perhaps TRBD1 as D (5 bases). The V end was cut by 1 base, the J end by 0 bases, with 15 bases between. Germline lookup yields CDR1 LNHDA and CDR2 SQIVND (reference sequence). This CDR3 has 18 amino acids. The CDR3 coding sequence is TGTGCCAGTAGTATAGGCCTTACCTCAGGGACAACTAATGAAAAACTGTTTTTT. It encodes CASSIGLTSGTTNEKLFF.

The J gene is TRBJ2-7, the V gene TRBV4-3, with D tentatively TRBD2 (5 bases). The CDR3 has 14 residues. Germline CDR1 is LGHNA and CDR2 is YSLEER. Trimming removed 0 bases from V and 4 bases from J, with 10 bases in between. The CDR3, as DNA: TGCGCCAGCAGCCAAGATAGGACTGTATACGAGCAGTACTTC. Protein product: CASSQDRTVYEQYF.

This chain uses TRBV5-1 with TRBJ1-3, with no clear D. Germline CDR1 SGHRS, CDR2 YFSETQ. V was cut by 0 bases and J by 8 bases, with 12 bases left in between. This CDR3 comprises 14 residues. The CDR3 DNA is TGCGCCAGCAGCTTGGCCCCCGGCGGTCACACCATATATTTT. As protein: CASSLAPGGHTIYF.

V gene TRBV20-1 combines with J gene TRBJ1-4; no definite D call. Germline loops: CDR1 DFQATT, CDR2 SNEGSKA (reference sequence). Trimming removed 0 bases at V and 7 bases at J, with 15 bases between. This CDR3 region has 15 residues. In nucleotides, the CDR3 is TGCAGTGCTAGAGATCCGACCTCTGTGACTGAAAAACTGTTTTTT. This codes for CSARDPTSVTEKLFF.

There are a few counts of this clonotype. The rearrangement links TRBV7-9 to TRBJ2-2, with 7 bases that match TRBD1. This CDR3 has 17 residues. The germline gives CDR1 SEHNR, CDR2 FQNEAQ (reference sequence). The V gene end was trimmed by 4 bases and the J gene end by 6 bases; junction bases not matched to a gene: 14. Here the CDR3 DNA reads TGTGCCAGCAGCTCACAACTGACAGGGTCCGGCGCCGGGGAGCTGTTTTTT. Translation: CASSSQLTGSGAGELFF.

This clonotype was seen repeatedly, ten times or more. The chain's CDR3 is CASSIEKGTAGYTF. The CDR3 coding sequence is TGTGCCAGTAGTATAGAAAAGGGGACGGCGGGCTACACCTTC. The chain couples TRBV19 to TRBJ1-2; D may be TRBD1 (5 bases). This CDR3 comprises 14 residues. Trimming took off 0 bases at V and 8 bases at J, with 13 bases between the two ends. Germline assignment: CDR1 LNHDA and CDR2 SQIVND (reference sequence).

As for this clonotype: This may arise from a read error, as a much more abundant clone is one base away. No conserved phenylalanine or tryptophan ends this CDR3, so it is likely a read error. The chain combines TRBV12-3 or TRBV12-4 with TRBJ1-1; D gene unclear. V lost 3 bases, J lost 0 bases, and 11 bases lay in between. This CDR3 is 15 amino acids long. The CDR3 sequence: CASSFPGSMNTEAFL. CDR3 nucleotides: TGTGCCAGCAGTTTCCCAGGTTCAATGAACACTGAAGCTTTCCTT.

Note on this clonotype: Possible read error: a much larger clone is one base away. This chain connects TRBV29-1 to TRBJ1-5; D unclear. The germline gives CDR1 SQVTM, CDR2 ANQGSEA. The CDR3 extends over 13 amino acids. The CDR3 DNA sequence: TGCGGCGTTCTTTCGACGTGGGATCAGCCCCAGCATTTT. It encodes CGVLSTWDQPQHF.

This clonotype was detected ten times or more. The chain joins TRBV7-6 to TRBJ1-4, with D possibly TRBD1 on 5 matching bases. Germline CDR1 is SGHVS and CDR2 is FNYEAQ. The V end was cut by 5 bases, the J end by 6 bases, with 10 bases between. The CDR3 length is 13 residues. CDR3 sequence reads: CASSLGLDEKLFF. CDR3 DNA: TGTGCCAGCAGCCTGGGACTTGATGAAAAACTGTTTTTT.

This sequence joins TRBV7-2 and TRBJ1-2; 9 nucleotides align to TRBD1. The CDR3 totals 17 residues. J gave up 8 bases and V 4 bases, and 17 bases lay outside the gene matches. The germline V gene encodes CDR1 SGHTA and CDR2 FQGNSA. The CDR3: CASSSTPFVGTGKGYTF. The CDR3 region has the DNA TGTGCCAGCAGCTCAACCCCCTTCGTCGGGACAGGGAAGGGCTACACCTTC.

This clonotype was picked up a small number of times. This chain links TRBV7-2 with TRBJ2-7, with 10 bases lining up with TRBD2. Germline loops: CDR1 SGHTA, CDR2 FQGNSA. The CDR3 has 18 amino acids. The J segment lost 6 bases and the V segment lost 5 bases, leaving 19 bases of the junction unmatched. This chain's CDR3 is CASSKGYWLAGVPREQYF. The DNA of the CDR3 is TGTGCCAGCAGCAAAGGTTATTGGCTAGCGGGAGTCCCGCGCGAGCAGTACTTC. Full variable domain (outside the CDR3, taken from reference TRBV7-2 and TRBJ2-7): GAGVSQSPSNKVTEKGKDVELRCDPISGHTALYWYRQSLGQGLEFLIYFQGNSAPDKSGLPSDRFSAERTGGSVSTLTIQRTQQEDSAVYLCASSKGYWLAGVPREQYFGPGTRLTVT.

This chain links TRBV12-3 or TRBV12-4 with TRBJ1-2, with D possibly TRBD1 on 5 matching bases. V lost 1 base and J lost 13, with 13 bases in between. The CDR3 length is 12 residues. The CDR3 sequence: CASSLGWDRGTF. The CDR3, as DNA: TGTGCCAGCAGTTTAGGTTGGGACCGTGGCACCTTC.

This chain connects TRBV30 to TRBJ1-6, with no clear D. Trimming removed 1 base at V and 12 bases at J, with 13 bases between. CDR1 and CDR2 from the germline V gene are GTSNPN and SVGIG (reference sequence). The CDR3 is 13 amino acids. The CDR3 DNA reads TGTGCCTGGAGTGACGCGCGCTCGGGACCCCTCCACTTT. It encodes CAWSDARSGPLHF.

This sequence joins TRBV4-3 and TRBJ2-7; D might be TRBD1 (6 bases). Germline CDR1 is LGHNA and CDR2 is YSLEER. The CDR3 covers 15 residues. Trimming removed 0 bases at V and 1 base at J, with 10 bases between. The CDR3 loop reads CASSQETGASYEQYF. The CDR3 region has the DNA TGCGCCAGCAGCCAAGAGACAGGAGCGTCCTACGAGCAGTACTTC.

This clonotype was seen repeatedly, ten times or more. CDR3 sequence (DNA): TGTGCCAGCAATTATCCAAGGAACACTGAAGCTTTCTTT. This codes for CASNYPRNTEAFF. The gene calls are TRBV12-3 or TRBV12-4 and TRBJ1-1; no reliable D call. This CDR3 region has 13 residues. V shed 7 bases and J shed 1 base, with 10 bases lying between them.

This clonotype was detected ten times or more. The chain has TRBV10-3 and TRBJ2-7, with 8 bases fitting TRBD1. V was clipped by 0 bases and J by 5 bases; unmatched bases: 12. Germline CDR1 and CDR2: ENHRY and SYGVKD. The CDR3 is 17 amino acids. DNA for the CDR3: TGTGCCATCAGTGAGTCGACAGGGACAGGTACCCTCCACGAGCAGTACTTC. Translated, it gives CAISESTGTGTLHEQYF.

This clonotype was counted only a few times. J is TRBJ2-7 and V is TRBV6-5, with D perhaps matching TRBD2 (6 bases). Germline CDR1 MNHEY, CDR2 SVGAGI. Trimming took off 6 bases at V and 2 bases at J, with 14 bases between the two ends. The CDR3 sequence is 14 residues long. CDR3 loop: CASSRGTVPYEQYF. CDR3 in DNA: TGTGCCAGCAGCCGGGGGACGGTACCCTACGAGCAGTACTTC.

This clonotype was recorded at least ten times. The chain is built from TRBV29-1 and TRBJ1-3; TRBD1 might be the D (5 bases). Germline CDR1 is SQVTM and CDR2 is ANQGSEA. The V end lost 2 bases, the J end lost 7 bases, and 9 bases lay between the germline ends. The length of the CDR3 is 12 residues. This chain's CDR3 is CSVEIRVNTIYF. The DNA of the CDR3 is TGCAGCGTTGAAATCAGGGTGAACACCATATATTTT.

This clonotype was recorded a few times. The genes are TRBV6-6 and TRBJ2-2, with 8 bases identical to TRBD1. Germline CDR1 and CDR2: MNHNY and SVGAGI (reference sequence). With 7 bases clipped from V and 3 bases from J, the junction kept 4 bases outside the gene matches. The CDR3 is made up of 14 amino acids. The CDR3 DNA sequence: TGTGCCAGCAATATGGACAGGGACACCGGGGAGCTGTTTTTT. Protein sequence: CASNMDRDTGELFF.

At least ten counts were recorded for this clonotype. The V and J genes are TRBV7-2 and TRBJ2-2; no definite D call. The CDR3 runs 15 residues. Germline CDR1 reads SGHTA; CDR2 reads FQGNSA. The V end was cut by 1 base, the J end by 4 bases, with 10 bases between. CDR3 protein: CASSLGVGTTGELFF. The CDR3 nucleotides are TGTGCCAGCAGCTTAGGAGTAGGAACCACCGGGGAGCTGTTTTTT. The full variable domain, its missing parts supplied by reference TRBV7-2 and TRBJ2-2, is GAGVSQSPSNKVTEKGKDVELRCDPISGHTALYWYRQSLGQGLEFLIYFQGNSAPDKSGLPSDRFSAERTGGSVSTLTIQRTQQEDSAVYLCASSLGVGTTGELFFGEGSRLTVL.

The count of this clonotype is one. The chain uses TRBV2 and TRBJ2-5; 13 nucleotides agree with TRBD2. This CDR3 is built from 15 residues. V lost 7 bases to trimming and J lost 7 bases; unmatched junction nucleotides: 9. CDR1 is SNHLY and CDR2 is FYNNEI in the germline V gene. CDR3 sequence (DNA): TGTGCCAGCAAGCAGGGACTAGCGGGGAAGAGGACCCAGTACTTC. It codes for CASKQGLAGKRTQYF. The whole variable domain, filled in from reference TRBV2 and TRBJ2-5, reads EPEVTQTPSHQVTQMGQEVILRCVPISNHLYFYWYRQILGQKVEFLVSFYNNEISEKSEIFDDQFSVERPDGSNFTLKIRSTKLEDSAMYFCASKQGLAGKRTQYFGPGTRLLVL.

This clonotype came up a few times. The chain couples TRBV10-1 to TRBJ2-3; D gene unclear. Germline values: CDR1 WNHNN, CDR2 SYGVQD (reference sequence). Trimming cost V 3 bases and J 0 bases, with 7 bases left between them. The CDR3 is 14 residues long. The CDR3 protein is CASSDGSSTDTQYF. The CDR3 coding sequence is TGCGCCAGCAGTGACGGATCTAGCACAGATACGCAGTATTTT.

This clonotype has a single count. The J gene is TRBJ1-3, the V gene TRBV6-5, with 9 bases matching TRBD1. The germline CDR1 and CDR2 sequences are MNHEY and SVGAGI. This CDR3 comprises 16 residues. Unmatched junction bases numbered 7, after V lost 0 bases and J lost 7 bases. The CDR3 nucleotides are TGTGCCAGCAGTTACTCGAGGGACAGGGTCTTGAACACCATATATTTT. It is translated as CASSYSRDRVLNTIYF.

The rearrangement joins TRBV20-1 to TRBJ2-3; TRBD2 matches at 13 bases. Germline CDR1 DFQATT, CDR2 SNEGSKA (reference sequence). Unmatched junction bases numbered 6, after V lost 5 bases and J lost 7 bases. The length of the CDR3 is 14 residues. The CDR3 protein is CSARLAGGVNTQYF. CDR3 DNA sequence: TGCAGTGCTCGACTAGCGGGGGGAGTAAATACGCAGTATTTT.

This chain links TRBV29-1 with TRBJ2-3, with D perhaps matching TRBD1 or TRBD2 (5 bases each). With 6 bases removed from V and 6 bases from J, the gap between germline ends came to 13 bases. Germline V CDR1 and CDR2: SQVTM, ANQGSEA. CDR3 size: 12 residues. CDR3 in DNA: TGCAGCGTGCGGGCTTCAGGGGATACGCAGTATTTT. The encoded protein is CSVRASGDTQYF.